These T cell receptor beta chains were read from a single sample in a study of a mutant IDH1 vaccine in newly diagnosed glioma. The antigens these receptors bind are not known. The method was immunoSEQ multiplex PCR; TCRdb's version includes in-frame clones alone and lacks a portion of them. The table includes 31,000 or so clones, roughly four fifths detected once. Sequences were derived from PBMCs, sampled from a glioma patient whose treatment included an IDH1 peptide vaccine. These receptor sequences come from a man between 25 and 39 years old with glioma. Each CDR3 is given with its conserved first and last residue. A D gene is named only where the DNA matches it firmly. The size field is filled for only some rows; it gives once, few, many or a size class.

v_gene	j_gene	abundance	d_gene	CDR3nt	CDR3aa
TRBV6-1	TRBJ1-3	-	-	TGTGCCAGCAGTGAGCCCTCCGCTGGAAACACCATATATTTT	CASSEPSAGNTIYF
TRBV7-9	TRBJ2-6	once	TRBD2	TGTGCCAGCAGCCCTAGCGGGAGCGGGGCCAACGTCCTGACTTTC	CASSPSGSGANVLTF
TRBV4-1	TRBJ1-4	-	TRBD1	TGCGCCAGCAGCCCGACCTACAGGGGGGGGGATGAAAAACTGTTTTTT	CASSPTYRGGDEKLFF
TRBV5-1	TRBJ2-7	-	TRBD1	TGCGCCAGCTGCCGGGACAGGGAAGACGAGCAGTACTTC	CASCRDREDEQYF
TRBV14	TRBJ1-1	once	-	TGTGCCAGCAGCCCCCTCTGGGGCTCAGGTGAAGCTTTCTTT	CASSPLWGSGEAFF
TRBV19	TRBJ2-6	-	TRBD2	TGTGCCAGTAGTACGGCGGGAGCCGTGGGTGGGGCCAACGTCCTGACTTTC	CASSTAGAVGGANVLTF
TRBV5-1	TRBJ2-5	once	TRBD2	TGCGCCAGCAGCTTGGGGGCCGGGACTAGTCAAGAGACCCAGTACTTC	CASSLGAGTSQETQYF
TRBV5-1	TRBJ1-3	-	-	TGCGCCAGCAGCTATGGGGCAACTGGAAACACCATATATTTT	CASSYGATGNTIYF
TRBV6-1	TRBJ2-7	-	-	TGTGCCAGCAGTGAAGATAGTGGAGGCTACTACGAGCAGTACTTC	CASSEDSGGYYEQYF
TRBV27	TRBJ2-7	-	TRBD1	TGTGCCAGCAGTTTGGGGACAGCCTCCTACGAGCAGTACTTC	CASSLGTASYEQYF
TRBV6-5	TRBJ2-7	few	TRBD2	TGTGCCAGCAGTTACCCCGGGACTAGCGGCTTCTACGAGCAGTACTTC	CASSYPGTSGFYEQYF
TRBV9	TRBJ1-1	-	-	TGTGCCAGCAGCGCGCCCGGACGGGAGAACACTGAAGCTTTCTTT	CASSAPGRENTEAFF
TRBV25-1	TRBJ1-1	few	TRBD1	TGTGCCAGCGTTTTGGGACAGGGGAACACTGAAGCTTTCTTT	CASVLGQGNTEAFF
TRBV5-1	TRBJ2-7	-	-	TGCGCCAGCAGCTTGGGGGGGCAGGACTACGAGCAGTACTTC	CASSLGGQDYEQYF
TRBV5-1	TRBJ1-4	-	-	TGCGCCAGCAGCTTGCAGGGGCGATGGGAAAAACTGTTTTTT	CASSLQGRWEKLFF
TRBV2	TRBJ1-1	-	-	TGTGCCAGCAGGACTTCGAGCGACACTGAAGCTTTCTTT	CASRTSSDTEAFF
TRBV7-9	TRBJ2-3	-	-	TGTGCCACGGGCGTTTTCACAGATACGCAGTATTTT	CATGVFTDTQYF
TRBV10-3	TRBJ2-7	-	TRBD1	TGTGCCATCAGTGATGGGACAGGGGCCTACGAGCAGTACTTC	CAISDGTGAYEQYF
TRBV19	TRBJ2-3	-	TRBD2	TGTGCCAGTAGGATGACTAGCGGCACCACAGATACGCAGTATTTT	CASRMTSGTTDTQYF
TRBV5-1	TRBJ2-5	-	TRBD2	TGCGCCAGCAGCTTGCGGGAGGGCTTACAAGAGACCCAGTACTTC	CASSLREGLQETQYF
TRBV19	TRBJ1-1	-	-	TGTGCCAGTAGACCATTTGGACAGACGAACACTGAAGCTTTCTTT	CASRPFGQTNTEAFF
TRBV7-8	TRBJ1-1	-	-	TGTGCCAGCAGCAATGGACAGAGATGGGTCGAAGCTTTCTTT	CASSNGQRWVEAFF
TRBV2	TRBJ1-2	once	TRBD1	TGTGCCAGCATTCGTGAACAGGGGGACTATGGCTACACCTTC	CASIREQGDYGYTF
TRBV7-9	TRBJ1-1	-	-	TGTGCCAGCAGCCCCGAGGGTGGGACTGAAGCTTTCTTT	CASSPEGGTEAFF
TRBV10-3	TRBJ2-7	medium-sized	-	TGTGCCATCAGTGAGTCGGGCGAGCAGTACTTC	CAISESGEQYF
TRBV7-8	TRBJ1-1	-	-	TGTGCCAGCAGCCGACAGGTGAACACTGAAGCTTTCTTT	CASSRQVNTEAFF
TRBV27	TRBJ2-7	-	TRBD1	TGTGCCAGCACCACGGGACAGGGACCCTACGAGCAGTACTTC	CASTTGQGPYEQYF
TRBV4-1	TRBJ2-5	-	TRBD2	TGCGCCAGCAGCCCAGATTCTGGACTAGCGGGAGTAGAGACCCAGTACTTC	CASSPDSGLAGVETQYF